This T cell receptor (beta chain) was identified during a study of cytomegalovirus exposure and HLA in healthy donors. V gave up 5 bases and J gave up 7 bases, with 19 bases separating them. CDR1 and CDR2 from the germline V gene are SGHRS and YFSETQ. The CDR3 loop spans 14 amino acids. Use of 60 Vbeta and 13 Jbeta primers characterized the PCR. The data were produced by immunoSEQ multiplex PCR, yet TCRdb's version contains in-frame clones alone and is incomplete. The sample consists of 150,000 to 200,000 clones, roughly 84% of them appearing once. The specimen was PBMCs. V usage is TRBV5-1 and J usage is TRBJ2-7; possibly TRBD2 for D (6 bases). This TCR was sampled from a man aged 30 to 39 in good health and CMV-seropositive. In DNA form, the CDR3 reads TGCGCCAGCAGAGACCCCGGGGGAGTAGGGGAGCAGTACTTC. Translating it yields CASRDPGGVGEQYF.